Listed here are 17 T cell receptor beta chains from one sample, sequenced in a study of T cells expressing NK-cell markers. TCRdb re-called the 5' RACE reads and gives one entry per CDR3 protein, without DNA. The repertoire table contains 150,000 or so distinct CDR3 sequences. Sequencing was carried out using blood T cells: a sorted CD56 or NKG2C T cell subset, CD4+ or CD8+ T cells, or bulk PBMC T cells (not recorded which). These receptors came from a woman aged 45-59 years in good health.

The rearrangement links TRBV25-1 to TRBJ2-1; TCRdb names TRBD2, which stays unverified in the absence of DNA. The CDR3 has 11 amino acids. The germline V gene has CDR1 MGHDK and CDR2 SYGVNS. This chain's CDR3 is CASGPNNEQFF. Complete variable domain (other parts from reference TRBV25-1 and TRBJ2-1): EADIYQTPRYLVIGTGKKITLECSQTMGHDKMYWYQQDPGMELHLIHYSYGVNSTEKGDLSSESTVSRIRTEHFPLTLESARPSHTSQYLCASGPNNEQFFGPGTRLTVL.

The genes are TRBV7-6 and TRBJ2-3; TCRdb indicates TRBD1, and absent DNA this call remains unverified. The CDR3 covers 15 residues. Germline V gene sequence: CDR1 SGHVS, CDR2 FNYEAQ. The CDR3 sequence is CASSLGGRGTDTQYF.

The genes are TRBV20-1 and TRBJ1-1; the TCRdb D gene call, TRBD1, has no DNA to confirm it. Looked up from germline, CDR1 is DFQATT and CDR2 is SNEGSKA (reference sequence). The CDR3 is 11 residues long. CDR3 region: CSALWGAEAFF.

The V call is TRBV11-3, the J call TRBJ2-1; TCRdb's assignment of TRBD1 cannot be checked, as there is no DNA. CDR3 length equals 16 residues. The germline V gene encodes CDR1 SGHNT and CDR2 YENEEA. The CDR3 is CASSLRDGGSYNEQFF.

The V gene is TRBV7-9, the J gene TRBJ2-1; TCRdb outputs TRBD1, but without DNA this stays unchecked. The germline CDR1 and CDR2 sequences are SEHNR and FQNEAQ (reference sequence). The length of the CDR3 is 16 residues. CDR3 in amino acids: CASSPEGQGAYNEQFF.

V and J are TRBV12-5 and TRBJ2-7; TCRdb selects TRBD2, and the lack of DNA leaves this call unchecked. Per germline, CDR1 LGHNT and CDR2 FRNRAP. This CDR3 has 14 residues. The CDR3 region is CASGQWTSGIEQYF.

The rearrangement joins TRBV30 to TRBJ2-7; there is no DNA to check the TCRdb D call of TRBD2. Per the germline V gene, CDR1 is GTSNPN and CDR2 is SVGIG (reference sequence). CDR3 size: 13 residues. CDR3 region: CAWSISSGYEQYF.

V is TRBV6-5 and J is TRBJ1-1; TCRdb proposes TRBD1, but this gene call is untestable without DNA. Germline lookup yields CDR1 MNHEY and CDR2 SVGAGI. The CDR3 has 15 residues. CDR3 loop: CASSYDQGADTEAFF.

The gene calls are TRBV19 and TRBJ2-3. The V gene's germline CDR1 is LNHDA and CDR2 SQIVND (reference sequence). The CDR3 covers 15 residues. Here the CDR3 reads CASSIKLFGTDTQYF.

The chain recombines TRBV5-1 with TRBJ2-3; the TRBD2 assignment by TCRdb is unverifiable without DNA. This CDR3 region has 18 residues. Germline V gives CDR1 SGHRS, CDR2 YFSETQ. CDR3 amino acids: CASSLEGLAGGPSDTQYF.

The V and J genes are TRBV25-1 and TRBJ2-5; the TCRdb call, TRBD1, lacks DNA for checking. The length of the CDR3 is 12 residues. CDR1 is MGHDK, CDR2 SYGVNS, per germline. The CDR3 reads CASSVGGATQYF.

The chain links TRBV27 to TRBJ2-1; as DNA is missing, the TRBD2 call by TCRdb cannot be tested. CDR1 and CDR2 (germline): MNHEY, SMNVEV (reference sequence). The CDR3 is 14 residues long. The CDR3 here is CASSLLFSVNEQFF.

This chain uses TRBV6-5 with TRBJ2-3; TCRdb proposes TRBD1, but this gene call is untestable without DNA. The germline CDR1 and CDR2 sequences are MNHEY and SVGAGI. The CDR3 contains 15 residues. The CDR3 here is CASSGQGIPTDTQYF.

The CDR3 sequence: CASSRVAVNEQFF. This sequence joins TRBV4-1 and TRBJ2-1. Germline V lookup: CDR1 MGHRA, CDR2 YSYEKL. The CDR3 consists of 13 residues.

The gene calls are TRBV29-1 and TRBJ2-1; no DNA is available, so the TRBD2 call from TCRdb remains unchecked. There are 17 residues in the CDR3. Looked up from germline, CDR1 is SQVTM and CDR2 is ANQGSEA. CDR3 in amino acids: CSVEGGASGSFVDEQFF.

This chain connects TRBV20-1 to TRBJ2-7. There are 13 residues in the CDR3. Germline-derived CDR1 and CDR2 are DFQATT and SNEGSKA (reference sequence). CDR3 loop: CSARDSSSYEQYF.

J is TRBJ2-1 and V is TRBV7-9. Looked up from germline, CDR1 is SEHNR and CDR2 is FQNEAQ (reference sequence). The CDR3 length is 12 residues. The CDR3: CASSSYRNEQFF.